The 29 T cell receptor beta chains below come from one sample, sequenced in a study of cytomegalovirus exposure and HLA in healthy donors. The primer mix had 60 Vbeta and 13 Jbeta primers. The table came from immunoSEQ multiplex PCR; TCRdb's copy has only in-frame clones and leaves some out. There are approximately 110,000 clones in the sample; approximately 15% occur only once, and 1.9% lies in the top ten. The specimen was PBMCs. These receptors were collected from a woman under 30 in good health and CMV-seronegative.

The CDR3: CASSSSVEQYF. In DNA, the CDR3 is TGTGCCAGCAGTTCTTCAGTAGAGCAGTACTTC. The chain combines TRBV6-6 with TRBJ2-7; D remains ambiguous. The germline V and J ends were trimmed by 4 bases and 7 bases, with 8 bases remaining between them. This CDR3 has 11 amino acids. Germline lookup yields CDR1 MNHNY and CDR2 SVGAGI (reference sequence).

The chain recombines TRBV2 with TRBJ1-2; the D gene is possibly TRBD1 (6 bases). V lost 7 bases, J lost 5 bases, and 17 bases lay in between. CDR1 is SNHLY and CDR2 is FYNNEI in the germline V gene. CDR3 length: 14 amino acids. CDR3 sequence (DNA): TGTGCCAGCACTTCAGGACAGATAAGATATGGCTACACCTTC. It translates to CASTSGQIRYGYTF.

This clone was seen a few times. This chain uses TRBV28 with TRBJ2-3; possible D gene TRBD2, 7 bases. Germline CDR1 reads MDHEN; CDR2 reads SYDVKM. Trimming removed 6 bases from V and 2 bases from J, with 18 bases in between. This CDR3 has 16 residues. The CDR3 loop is CASSRAGRGITDTQYF. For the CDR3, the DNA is TGTGCCAGCAGCCGCGCAGGGAGGGGGATCACAGATACGCAGTATTTT.

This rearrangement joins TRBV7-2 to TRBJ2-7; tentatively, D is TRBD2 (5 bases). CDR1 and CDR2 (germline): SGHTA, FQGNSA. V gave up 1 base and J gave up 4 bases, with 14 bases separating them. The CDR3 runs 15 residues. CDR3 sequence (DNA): TGTGCCAGCAGCTTAGGCCTAGCTCCAGCTTACGAGCAGTACTTC. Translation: CASSLGLAPAYEQYF.

CDR3 bases: TGTGCCAGCAGTAACATCTACGAGCAGTACTTC. Translating gives CASSNIYEQYF. This sequence joins TRBV6-5 and TRBJ2-7; D uncertain. Trimming shortened V by 5 bases and J by 3 bases, and 5 bases separated the two germline ends. The CDR3 extends over 11 amino acids. In germline, CDR1 is MNHEY, CDR2 SVGAGI.

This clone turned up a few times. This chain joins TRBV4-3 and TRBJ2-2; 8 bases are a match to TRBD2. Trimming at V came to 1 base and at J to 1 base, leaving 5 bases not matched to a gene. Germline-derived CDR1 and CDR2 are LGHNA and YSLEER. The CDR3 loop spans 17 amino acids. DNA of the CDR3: TGCGCCAGCAGCCAAGTTTTGCGGGGGGAGAACACCGGGGAGCTGTTTTTT. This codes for CASSQVLRGENTGELFF.

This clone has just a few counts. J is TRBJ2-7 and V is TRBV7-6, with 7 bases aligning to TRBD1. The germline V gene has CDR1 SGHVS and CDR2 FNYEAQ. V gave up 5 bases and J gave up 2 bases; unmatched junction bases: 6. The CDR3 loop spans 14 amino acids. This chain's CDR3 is CASSPPTGPYEQYF. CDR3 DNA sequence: TGTGCCAGCAGCCCACCGACAGGGCCCTACGAGCAGTACTTC.

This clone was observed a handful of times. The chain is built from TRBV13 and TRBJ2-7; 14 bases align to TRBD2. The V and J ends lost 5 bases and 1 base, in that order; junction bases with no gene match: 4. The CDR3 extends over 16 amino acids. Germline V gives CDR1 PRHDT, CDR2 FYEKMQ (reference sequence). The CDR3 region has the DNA TGTGCCAGCAGCCCCCGGACTAGCGGGGGGTCCTACGAGCAGTACTTC. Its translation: CASSPRTSGGSYEQYF.

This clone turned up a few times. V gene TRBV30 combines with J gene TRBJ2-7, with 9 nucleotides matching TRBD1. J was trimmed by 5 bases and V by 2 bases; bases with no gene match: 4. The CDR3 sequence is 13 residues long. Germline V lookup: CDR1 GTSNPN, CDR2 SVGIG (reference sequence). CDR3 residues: CAWSTGQGNEQYF. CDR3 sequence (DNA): TGTGCCTGGAGTACTGGACAGGGGAACGAGCAGTACTTC. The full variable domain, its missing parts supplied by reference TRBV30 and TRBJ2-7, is SQTIHQWPATLVQPVGSPLSLECTVEGTSNPNLYWYRQAAGRGLQLLFYSVGIGQISSEVPQNLSASRPQDRQFILSSKKLLLSDSGFYLCAWSTGQGNEQYFGPGTRLTVT.

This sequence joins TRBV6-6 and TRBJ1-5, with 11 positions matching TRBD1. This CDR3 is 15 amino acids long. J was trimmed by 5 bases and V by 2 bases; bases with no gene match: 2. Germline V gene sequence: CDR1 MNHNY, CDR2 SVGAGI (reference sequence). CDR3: CASSYGTGGYQPQHF. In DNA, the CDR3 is TGTGCCAGCAGTTACGGGACAGGGGGGTATCAGCCCCAGCATTTT.

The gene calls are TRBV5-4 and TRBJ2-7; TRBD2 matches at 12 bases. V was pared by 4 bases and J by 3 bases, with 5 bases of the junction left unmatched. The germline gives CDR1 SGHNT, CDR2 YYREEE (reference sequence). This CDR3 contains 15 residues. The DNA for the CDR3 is TGTGCCAGCAGCCAGACTAGCGGGGGTGTCTACGAGCAGTACTTC. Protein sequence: CASSQTSGGVYEQYF.

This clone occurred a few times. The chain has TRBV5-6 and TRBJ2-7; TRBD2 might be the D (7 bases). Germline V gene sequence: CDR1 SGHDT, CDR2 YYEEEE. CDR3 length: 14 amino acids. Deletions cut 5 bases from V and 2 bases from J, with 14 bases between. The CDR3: CASRGGEVPYEQYF. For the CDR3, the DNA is TGTGCCAGCAGAGGGGGGGAGGTTCCCTACGAGCAGTACTTC.

CDR3: CASSSSGRGTSSGANVLTF. The CDR3 DNA reads as TGTGCCAGCAGCTCTAGCGGGAGGGGTACCTCTTCTGGGGCCAACGTCCTGACTTTC. The rearrangement joins TRBV7-9 to TRBJ2-6, with TRBD2 identical over 12 bases. The CDR3 spans 19 residues. The V gene end was trimmed by 4 bases and the J gene end by 1 base; junction bases not matched to a gene: 8. The germline gives CDR1 SEHNR, CDR2 FQNEAQ (reference sequence).

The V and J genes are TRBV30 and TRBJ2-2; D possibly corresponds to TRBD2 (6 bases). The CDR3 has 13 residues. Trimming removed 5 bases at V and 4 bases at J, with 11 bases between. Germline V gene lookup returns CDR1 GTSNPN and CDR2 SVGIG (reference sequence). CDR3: CAWSGTVTGELFF. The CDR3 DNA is TGTGCCTGGTCCGGGACTGTCACCGGGGAGCTGTTTTTT.

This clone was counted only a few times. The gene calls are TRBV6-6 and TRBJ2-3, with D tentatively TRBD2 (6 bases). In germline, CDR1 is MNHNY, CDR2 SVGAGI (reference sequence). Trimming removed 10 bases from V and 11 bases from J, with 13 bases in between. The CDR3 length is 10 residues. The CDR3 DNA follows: TGTGCCACCGGGAGAGGGGTGCAGTATTTT. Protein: CATGRGVQYF.

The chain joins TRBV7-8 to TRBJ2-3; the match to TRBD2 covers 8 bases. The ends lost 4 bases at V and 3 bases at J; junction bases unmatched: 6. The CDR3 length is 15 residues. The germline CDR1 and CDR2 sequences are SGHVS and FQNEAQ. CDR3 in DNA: TGTGCCAGCAGCTCCCTAACGGGAGGGACAGATACGCAGTATTTT. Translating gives CASSSLTGGTDTQYF.

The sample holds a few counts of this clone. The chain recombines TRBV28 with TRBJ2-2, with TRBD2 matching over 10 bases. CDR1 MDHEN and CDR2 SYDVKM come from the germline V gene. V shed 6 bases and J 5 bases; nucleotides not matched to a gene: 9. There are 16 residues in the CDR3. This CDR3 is CASSKREGLWTGELFF. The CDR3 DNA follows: TGTGCCAGCAGCAAGCGGGAGGGCCTGTGGACCGGGGAGCTGTTTTTT.

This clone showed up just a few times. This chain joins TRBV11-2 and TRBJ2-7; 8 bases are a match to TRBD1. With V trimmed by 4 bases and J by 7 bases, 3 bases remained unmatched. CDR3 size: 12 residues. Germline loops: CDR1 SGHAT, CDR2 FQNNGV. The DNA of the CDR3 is TGTGCCAGCAGCTCGACAGGGGTTGAGCAGTACTTC. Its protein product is CASSSTGVEQYF.

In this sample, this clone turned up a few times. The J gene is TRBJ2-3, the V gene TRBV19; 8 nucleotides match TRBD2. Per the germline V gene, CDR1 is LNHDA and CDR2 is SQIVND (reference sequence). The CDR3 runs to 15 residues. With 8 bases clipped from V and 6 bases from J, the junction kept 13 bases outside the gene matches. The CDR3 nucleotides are TGTGCCAGTGCAGACTGGGCGGGAGGCTTCGATACGCAGTATTTT. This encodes CASADWAGGFDTQYF.

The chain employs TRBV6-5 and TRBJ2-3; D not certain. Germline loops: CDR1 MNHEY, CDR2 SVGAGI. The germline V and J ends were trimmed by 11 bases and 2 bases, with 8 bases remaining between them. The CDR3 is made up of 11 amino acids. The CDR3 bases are TGTGCCGTCCATCACACAGATACGCAGTATTTT. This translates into CAVHHTDTQYF.

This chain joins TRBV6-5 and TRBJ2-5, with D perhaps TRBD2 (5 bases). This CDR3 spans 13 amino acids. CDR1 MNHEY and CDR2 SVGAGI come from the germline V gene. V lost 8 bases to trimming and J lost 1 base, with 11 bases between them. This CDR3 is CASQRDGQETQYF. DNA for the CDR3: TGTGCCAGCCAACGGGATGGCCAAGAGACCCAGTACTTC.

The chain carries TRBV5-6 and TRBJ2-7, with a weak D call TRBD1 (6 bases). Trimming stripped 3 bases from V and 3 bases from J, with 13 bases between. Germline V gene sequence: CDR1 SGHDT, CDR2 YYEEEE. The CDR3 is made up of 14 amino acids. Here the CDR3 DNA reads TGTGCCAGCAGCTCCGTCGACAGGTACTACGAGCAGTACTTC. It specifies CASSSVDRYYEQYF.

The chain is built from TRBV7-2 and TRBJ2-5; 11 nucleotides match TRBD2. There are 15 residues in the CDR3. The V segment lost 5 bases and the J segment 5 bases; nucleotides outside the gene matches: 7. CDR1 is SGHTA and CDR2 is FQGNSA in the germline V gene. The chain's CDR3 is CASSGSGRAGETQYF. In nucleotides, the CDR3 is TGTGCCAGCAGCGGTAGCGGGAGGGCCGGCGAGACCCAGTACTTC. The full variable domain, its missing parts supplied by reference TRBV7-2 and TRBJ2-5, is GAGVSQSPSNKVTEKGKDVELRCDPISGHTALYWYRQSLGQGLEFLIYFQGNSAPDKSGLPSDRFSAERTGGSVSTLTIQRTQQEDSAVYLCASSGSGRAGETQYFGPGTRLLVL.

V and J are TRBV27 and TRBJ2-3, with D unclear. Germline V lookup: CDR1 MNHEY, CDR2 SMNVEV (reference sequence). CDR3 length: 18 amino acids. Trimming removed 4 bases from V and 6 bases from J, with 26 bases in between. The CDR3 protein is CASSSSPHSAPRPDTQYF. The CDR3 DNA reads TGTGCCAGCAGTTCAAGTCCCCACAGTGCCCCCCGGCCGGATACGCAGTATTTT.

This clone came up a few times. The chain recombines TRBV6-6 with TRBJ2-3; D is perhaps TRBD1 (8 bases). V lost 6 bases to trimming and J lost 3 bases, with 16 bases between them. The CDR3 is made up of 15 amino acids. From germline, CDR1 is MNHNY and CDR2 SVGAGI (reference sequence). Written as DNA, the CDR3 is TGTGCCAGCAGCACAGGGGGGGGGATTACAGATACGCAGTATTTT. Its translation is CASSTGGGITDTQYF.

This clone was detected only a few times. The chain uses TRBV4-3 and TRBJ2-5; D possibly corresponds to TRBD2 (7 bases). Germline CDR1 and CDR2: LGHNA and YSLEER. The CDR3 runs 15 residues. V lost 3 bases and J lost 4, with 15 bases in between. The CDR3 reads CASSQAGEGAETQYF. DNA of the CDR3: TGCGCCAGCAGCCAGGCAGGGGAGGGCGCAGAGACCCAGTACTTC.

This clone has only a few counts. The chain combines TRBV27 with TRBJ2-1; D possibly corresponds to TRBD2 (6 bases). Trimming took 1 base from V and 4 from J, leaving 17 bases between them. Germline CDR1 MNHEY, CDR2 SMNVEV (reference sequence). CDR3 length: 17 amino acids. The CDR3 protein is CASSLFSLRDMYNEQFF. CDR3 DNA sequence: TGTGCCAGCAGTTTATTCTCCCTGCGGGATATGTACAATGAGCAGTTCTTC.

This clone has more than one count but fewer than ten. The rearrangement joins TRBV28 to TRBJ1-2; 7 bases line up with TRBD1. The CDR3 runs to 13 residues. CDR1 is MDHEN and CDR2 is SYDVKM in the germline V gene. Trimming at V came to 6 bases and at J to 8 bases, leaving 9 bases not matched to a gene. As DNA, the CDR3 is TGTGCCAGCAGCCGCGACAGGGTTCGCGGCTACACCTTC. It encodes CASSRDRVRGYTF.

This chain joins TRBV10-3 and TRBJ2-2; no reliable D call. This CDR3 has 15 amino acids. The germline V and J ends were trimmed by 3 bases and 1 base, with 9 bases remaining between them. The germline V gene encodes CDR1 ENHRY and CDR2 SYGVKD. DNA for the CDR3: TGTGCCATCAGTGACGTAGGCGGGAACACCGGGGAGCTGTTTTTT. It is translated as CAISDVGGNTGELFF.